This is a list of T cell receptor beta chains from one sample in a study of regulatory T cells in long-lasting Graves disease. MiXCR was run by TCRdb on the multiplex PCR reads, yielding one entry per CDR3 protein. The table lists some 240,000 distinct CDR3 sequences, roughly 19% of them singletons. The data were also submitted as part of a second study, on T cells in Graves' hyperthyroidism and ophthalmopathy.

Sequenced here: peripheral blood mononuclear cells (PBMCs), sampled at new diagnosis, from a patient treated with antithyroid drugs. All receptors derive from a woman in her twenties or thirties with Graves disease. CDR3s include the opening cysteine and the closing phenylalanine or tryptophan. The D gene is left open where the match is weak. Size tells how often a clone was seen (once, few, many) or the class of an expanded clone, and some rows leave it out.

>TRBV30|TRBD1|many|TRBJ1-1
CASSHRGLFTPEAFF
TGTGCCTCGTCGCACAGGGGGCTTTTTACGCCTGAAGCTTTCTTT
>TRBV3-1|-|many|TRBJ2-5
CASRAGLGGLSETQYF
TGTGCCAGCAGGGCCGGACTAGGGGGCCTCTCGGAGACCCAGTACTTC
>TRBV28|-|many|TRBJ2-1
CASTEGVGNEQFF
TGTGCCAGCACCGAGGGGGTAGGGAATGAGCAGTTCTTC
>TRBV7-2|-|few|TRBJ1-5
CASSLGVAPYSNQPQHF
TGTGCCAGCAGCTTGGGGGTAGCACCCTATAGCAATCAGCCCCAGCATTTT
>TRBV4-1|-|few|TRBJ1-2
CASSQDRSLDGYTF
TGCGCCAGCAGCCAAGACAGGTCACTCGATGGCTACACCTTC
>TRBV28|TRBD2|many|TRBJ2-1
CASSLLAGDNEQFF
TGTGCCAGCAGTTTACTAGCGGGAGACAATGAGCAGTTCTTC
>TRBV28|-|many|TRBJ1-6
CASSPNHGEIGSPLHF
TGTGCCAGCAGTCCAAACCATGGGGAAATCGGTTCACCCCTCCACTTT
>TRBV28|-|many|TRBJ1-2
CASSLDQAHGYGYTF
TGTGCCAGCAGTTTAGACCAGGCTCACGGATATGGCTACACCTTC
>TRBV12-3/TRBV12-4|-|medium-sized|TRBJ1-1
CASIGMAGNTEAFF
TGTGCCAGCATCGGAATGGCGGGTAACACTGAAGCTTTCTTT
>TRBV11-3|-|many|TRBJ2-7
CASSLAVYYQGLAAYEQYF
TGTGCCAGCAGCTTAGCGGTATACTACCAGGGCCTCGCAGCCTACGAGCAGTACTTC
>TRBV6-4|-|few|TRBJ2-2
CASSDQRGGELFF
TGTGCCAGCAGTGACCAGAGGGGCGGGGAGCTGTTTTTT
>TRBV6-1|TRBD2|many|TRBJ2-2
CASSPGLAGVAGELFF
TGTGCCAGCAGCCCGGGACTAGCGGGAGTAGCCGGGGAGCTGTTTTTT
>TRBV6-1|TRBD2|many|TRBJ2-2
CASSYTSGRAAGELFF
TGTGCCAGCTCCTATACTAGCGGGAGGGCCGCCGGGGAGCTGTTTTTT
>TRBV11-2|-|many|TRBJ1-1
CASSRTWGNTEAFF
TGTGCCAGCAGCCGGACATGGGGGAACACTGAAGCTTTCTTT
>TRBV10-2|TRBD2|many|TRBJ2-5
CASSVLAGIQETQYF
TGCGCCAGCAGTGTGCTAGCGGGGATCCAAGAGACCCAGTACTTC
>TRBV5-1|TRBD1|many|TRBJ1-4
CASSSTGATNEKLFF
TGCGCCAGCAGCTCTACAGGGGCTACTAATGAAAAACTGTTTTTT
>TRBV4-1|TRBD2|-|TRBJ2-2
CASSQVLAGVRVGELFF
TGCGCCAGCAGCCAAGTACTAGCGGGAGTTCGCGTCGGGGAGCTGTTTTTT
>TRBV29-1|-|many|TRBJ1-4
CSVAMGTSTNEKLFF
TGCAGCGTTGCAATGGGGACTTCAACTAATGAAAAACTGTTTTTT
>TRBV14|TRBD2|many|TRBJ2-1
CASSHPTSGRSNEQFF
TGTGCCAGCAGCCACCCGACTAGCGGGAGATCCAATGAGCAGTTCTTC
>TRBV9|TRBD2|many|TRBJ2-5
CASSPGLAPETQYF
TGTGCCAGCAGCCCTGGACTAGCGCCAGAGACCCAGTACTTC
>TRBV27|TRBD1|once|TRBJ2-3
CASRQTPGQGTDTQYF
TGTGCCAGCAGACAAACTCCGGGACAGGGCACAGATACGCAGTATTTT
>TRBV30|-|many|TRBJ2-7
CAWKTGVYEQYF
TGTGCCTGGAAAACAGGTGTCTACGAGCAGTACTTC
>TRBV30|-|many|TRBJ2-1
CAWSVRETNEQFF
TGTGCCTGGAGTGTAAGGGAAACCAATGAGCAGTTCTTC
>TRBV2|-|many|TRBJ1-4
CASSAQLGSTNEKLFF
TGTGCCAGCAGTGCACAGCTGGGCTCAACTAATGAAAAACTGTTTTTT
>TRBV9|-|many|TRBJ2-2
CASSAMGSGELFF
TGTGCCAGCAGCGCAATGGGGTCCGGGGAGCTGTTTTTT
>TRBV11-3|TRBD1|many|TRBJ1-2
CASSFSAGGDYGYTF
TGTGCCAGCAGCTTCTCGGCAGGGGGCGACTATGGCTACACCTTC
>TRBV7-3|-|few|TRBJ1-2
CASWNYGYTF
TGTGCCAGCTGGAACTATGGCTACACCTTC
>TRBV12-3/TRBV12-4|TRBD1|many|TRBJ2-3
CASSWDRPTDTQYF
TGTGCCAGCAGTTGGGACAGACCCACAGATACGCAGTATTTT
>TRBV28|-|-|TRBJ1-4
CASSLKGLIATNEKLFF
TGTGCCAGCAGTTTAAAGGGCTTGATTGCAACTAATGAAAAACTGTTTTTT